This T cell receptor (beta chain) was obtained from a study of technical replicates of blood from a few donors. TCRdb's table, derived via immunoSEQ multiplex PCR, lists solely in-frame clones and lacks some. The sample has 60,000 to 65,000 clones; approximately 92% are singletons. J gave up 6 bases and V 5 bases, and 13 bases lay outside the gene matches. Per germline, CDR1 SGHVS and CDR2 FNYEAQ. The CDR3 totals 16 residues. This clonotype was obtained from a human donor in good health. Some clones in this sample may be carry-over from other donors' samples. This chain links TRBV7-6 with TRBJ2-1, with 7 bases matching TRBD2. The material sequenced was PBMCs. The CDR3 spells CASSILADAMGNEQFF. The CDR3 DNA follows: TGTGCCAGCAGCATTCTAGCGGACGCCATGGGCAATGAGCAGTTCTTC.